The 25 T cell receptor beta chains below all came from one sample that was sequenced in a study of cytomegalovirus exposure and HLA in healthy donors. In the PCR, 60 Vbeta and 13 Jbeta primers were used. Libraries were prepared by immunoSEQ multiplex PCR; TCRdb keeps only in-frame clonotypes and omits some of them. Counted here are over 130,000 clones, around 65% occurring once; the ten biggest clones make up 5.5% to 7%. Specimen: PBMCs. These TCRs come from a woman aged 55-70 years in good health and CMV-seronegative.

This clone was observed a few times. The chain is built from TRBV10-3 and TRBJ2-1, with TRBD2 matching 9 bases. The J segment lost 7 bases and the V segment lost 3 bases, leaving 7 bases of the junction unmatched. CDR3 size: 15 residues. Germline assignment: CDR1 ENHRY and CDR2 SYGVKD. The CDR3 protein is CAISEVRLAGNEQFF. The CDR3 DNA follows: TGTGCCATCAGTGAAGTTAGGCTAGCGGGGAATGAGCAGTTCTTC.

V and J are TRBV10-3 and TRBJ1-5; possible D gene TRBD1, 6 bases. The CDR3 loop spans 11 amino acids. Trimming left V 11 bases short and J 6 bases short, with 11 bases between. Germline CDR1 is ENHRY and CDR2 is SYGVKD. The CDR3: CAAGGLQPQHF. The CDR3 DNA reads TGTGCCGCGGGGGGGCTTCAGCCCCAGCATTTT.

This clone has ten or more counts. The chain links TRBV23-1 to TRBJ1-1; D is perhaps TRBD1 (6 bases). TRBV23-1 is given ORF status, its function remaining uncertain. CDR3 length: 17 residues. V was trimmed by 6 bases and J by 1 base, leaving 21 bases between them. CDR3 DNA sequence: TGCGCCAGCAGCCACCCTGTGAGGGGACAAGGGAACACTGAAGCTTTCTTT. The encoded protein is CASSHPVRGQGNTEAFF.

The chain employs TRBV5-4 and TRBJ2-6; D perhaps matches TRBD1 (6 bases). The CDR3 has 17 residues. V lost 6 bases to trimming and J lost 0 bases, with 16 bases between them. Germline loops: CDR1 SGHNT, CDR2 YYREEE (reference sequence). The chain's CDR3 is CASNAGTHNSGANVLTF. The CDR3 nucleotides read TGTGCCAGCAACGCCGGGACACACAACTCTGGGGCCAACGTCCTGACTTTC.

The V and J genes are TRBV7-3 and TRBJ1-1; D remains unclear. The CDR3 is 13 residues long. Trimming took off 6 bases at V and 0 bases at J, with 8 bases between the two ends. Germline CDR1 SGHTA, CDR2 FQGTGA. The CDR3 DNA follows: TGTGCCAGCAGTGGAGGCCTGAACACTGAAGCTTTCTTT. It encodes CASSGGLNTEAFF.

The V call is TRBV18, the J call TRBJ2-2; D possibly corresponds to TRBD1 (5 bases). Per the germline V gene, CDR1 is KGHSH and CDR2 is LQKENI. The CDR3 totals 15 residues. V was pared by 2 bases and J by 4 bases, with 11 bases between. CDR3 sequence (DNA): TGTGCCAGCTCACCATCCCAGGGAAGCACCGGGGAGCTGTTTTTT. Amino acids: CASSPSQGSTGELFF.

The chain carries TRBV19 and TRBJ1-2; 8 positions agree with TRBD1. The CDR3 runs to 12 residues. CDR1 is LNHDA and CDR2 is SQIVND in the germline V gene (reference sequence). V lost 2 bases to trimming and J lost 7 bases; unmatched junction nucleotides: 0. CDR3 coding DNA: TGTGCCAGTAGTATACAGGGGGCTGGCTACACCTTC. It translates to CASSIQGAGYTF.

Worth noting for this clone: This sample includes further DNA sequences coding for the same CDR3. Here the CDR3 reads CASSEASAGELFF. DNA of the CDR3: TGTGCCAGCAGTGAAGCAAGCGCCGGGGAGCTGTTTTTT. This chain joins TRBV2 and TRBJ2-2; D gene unclear. V was shortened by 0 bases and J by 6 bases, with 5 bases between the two germline ends. In germline, CDR1 is SNHLY, CDR2 FYNNEI. The CDR3 totals 13 residues.

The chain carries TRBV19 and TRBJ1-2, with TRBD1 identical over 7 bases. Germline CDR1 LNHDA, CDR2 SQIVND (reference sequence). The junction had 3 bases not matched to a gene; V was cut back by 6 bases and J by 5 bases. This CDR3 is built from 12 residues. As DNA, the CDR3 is TGTGCCAGTAGCCTACAGGGGTATGGCTACACCTTC. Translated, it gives CASSLQGYGYTF.

CDR3 region: CASSTRYERSNQPQHF. In nucleotides, the CDR3 is TGTGCCAGTAGTACGAGATATGAACGTAGCAATCAGCCCCAGCATTTT. The chain employs TRBV19 and TRBJ1-5; D remains unclear. Germline loops: CDR1 LNHDA, CDR2 SQIVND (reference sequence). This CDR3 has 16 amino acids. V was clipped by 4 bases and J by 0 bases, with 13 bases between them.

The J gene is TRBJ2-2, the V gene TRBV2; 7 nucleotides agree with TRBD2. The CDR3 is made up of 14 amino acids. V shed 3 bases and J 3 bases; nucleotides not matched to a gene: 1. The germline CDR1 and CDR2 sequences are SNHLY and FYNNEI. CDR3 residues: CASSEGLHTGELFF. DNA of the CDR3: TGTGCCAGCAGTGAGGGACTACACACCGGGGAGCTGTTTTTT.

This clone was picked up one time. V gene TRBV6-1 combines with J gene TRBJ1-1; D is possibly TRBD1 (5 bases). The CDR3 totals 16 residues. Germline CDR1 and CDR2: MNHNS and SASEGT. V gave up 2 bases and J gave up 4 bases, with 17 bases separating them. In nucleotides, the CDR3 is TGTGCCAGCAGTGAAATGCCGGCAGGGATCGGCACTGAAGCTTTCTTT. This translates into CASSEMPAGIGTEAFF.

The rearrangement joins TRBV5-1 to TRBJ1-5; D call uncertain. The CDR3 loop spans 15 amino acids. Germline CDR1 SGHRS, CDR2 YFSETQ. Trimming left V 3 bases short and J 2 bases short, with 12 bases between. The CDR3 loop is CASSWGAGGNQPQHF. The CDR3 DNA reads TGCGCCAGCAGCTGGGGAGCCGGGGGCAATCAGCCCCAGCATTTT.

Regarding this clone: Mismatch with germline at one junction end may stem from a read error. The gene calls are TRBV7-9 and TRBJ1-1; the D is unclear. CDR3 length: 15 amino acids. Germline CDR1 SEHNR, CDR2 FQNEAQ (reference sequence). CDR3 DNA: TGTTCCAGCAGCCTTCCAGCGGGAAAGAACACTGAAGCTTTCTTT. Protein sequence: CSSSLPAGKNTEAFF.

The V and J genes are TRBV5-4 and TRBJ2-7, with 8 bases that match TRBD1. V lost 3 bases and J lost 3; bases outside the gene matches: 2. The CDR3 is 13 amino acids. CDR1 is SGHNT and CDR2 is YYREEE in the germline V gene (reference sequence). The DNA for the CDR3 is TGTGCCAGCAGCTCACAGGGGGGCTACGAGCAGTACTTC. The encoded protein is CASSSQGGYEQYF. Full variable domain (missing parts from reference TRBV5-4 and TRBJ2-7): ETGVTQSPTHLIKTRGQQVTLRCSSQSGHNTVSWYQQALGQGPQFIFQYYREEENGRGNFPPRFSGLQFPNYSSELNVNALELDDSALYLCASSSQGGYEQYFGPGTRLTVT.

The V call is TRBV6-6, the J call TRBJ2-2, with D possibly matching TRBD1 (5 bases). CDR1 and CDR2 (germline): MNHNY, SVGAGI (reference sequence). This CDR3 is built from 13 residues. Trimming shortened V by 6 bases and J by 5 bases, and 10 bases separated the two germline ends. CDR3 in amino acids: CASSLGATGELFF. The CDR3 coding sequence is TGTGCCAGCAGCCTTGGGGCGACCGGGGAGCTGTTTTTT.

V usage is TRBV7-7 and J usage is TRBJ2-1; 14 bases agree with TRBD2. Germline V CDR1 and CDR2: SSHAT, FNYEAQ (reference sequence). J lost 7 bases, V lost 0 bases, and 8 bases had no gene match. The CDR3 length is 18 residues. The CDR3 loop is CASSLALSGTSGRNEQFF. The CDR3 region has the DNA TGTGCCAGCAGCTTAGCGCTAAGTGGGACTAGCGGGAGAAATGAGCAGTTCTTC.

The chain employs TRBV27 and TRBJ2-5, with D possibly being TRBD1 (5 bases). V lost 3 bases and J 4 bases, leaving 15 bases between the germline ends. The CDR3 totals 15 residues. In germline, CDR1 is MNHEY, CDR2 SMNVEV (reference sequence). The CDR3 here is CASSFAQTARETQYF. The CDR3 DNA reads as TGTGCCAGCAGTTTTGCCCAGACAGCCCGAGAGACCCAGTACTTC.

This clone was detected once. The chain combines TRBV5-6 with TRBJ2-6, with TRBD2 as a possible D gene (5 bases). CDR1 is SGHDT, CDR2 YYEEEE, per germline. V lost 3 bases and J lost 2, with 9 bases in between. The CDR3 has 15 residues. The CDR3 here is CASSSRVTGANVLTF. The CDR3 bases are TGTGCCAGCAGCTCGAGGGTGACTGGGGCCAACGTCCTGACTTTC.

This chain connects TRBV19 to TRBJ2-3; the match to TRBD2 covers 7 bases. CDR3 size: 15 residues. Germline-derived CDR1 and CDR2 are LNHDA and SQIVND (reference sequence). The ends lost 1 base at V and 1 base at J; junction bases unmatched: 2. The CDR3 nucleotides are TGTGCCAGTAGTATAGGTGGGGGGGGCACAGATACGCAGTATTTT. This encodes CASSIGGGGTDTQYF.

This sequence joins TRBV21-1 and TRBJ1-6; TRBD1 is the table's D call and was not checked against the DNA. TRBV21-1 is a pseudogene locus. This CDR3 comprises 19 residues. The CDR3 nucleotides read TGTGCCAGCAGCAAAGTTAACAGGGGCCGTTACTCCTATAATTCACCCCTCCACTTT. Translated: CASSKVNRGRYSYNSPLHF.

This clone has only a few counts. The CDR3, as DNA: TGTGCCAGCAGCACCCCTCAGGGGGGCAGATACGAGCAGTACTTC. Protein product: CASSTPQGGRYEQYF. The chain has TRBV28 and TRBJ2-5, with D perhaps TRBD1 (7 bases). Judging by the DNA end, TRBJ2-7 fits better; the J call may be wrong. The CDR3 covers 15 residues. The germline V gene has CDR1 MDHEN and CDR2 SYDVKM.

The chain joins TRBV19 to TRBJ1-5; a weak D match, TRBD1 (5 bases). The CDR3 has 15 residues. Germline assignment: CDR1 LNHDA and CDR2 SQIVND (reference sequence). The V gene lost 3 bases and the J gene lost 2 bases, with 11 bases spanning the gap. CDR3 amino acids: CASSMGQGRNQPQHF. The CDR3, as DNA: TGTGCCAGTAGTATGGGCCAGGGCCGCAATCAGCCCCAGCATTTT.

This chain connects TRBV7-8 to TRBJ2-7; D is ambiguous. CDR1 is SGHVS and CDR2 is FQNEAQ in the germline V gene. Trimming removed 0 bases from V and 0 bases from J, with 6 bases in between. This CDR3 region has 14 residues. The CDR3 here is CASSLAQSSYEQYF. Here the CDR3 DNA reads TGTGCCAGCAGCTTAGCACAGAGCTCCTACGAGCAGTACTTC.

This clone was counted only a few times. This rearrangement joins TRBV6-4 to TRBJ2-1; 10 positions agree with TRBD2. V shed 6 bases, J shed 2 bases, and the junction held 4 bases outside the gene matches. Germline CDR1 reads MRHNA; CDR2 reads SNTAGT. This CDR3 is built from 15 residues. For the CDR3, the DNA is TGTGCCAGCAGCGACGGACTAGCGGCCTACAATGAGCAGTTCTTC. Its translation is CASSDGLAAYNEQFF.